Listed here are 10 T cell receptor beta chains from one sample, sequenced in a study of CD8 T cells in Susac syndrome. RNA totalling 0.5 to 1 ug underwent reverse transcription with random hexamers. TCRdb itself ran the immunoSEQ multiplex PCR reads through MiXCR, one entry per CDR3 protein. Among about 120,000 distinct CDR3 sequences listed, 96% were seen once. Sequencing was performed on CD4+ T cells from PBMCs. The source of these receptors is a human donor with Susac syndrome.

The chain joins TRBV15 to TRBJ1-1; no clear D gene. This CDR3 has 12 residues. V lost 3 bases and J lost 5, with 7 bases in between. Germline CDR1 is LNHNV and CDR2 is YYDKDF (reference sequence). The CDR3 spells CATSRAETEAFF. CDR3 sequence (DNA): TGTGCCACCAGCAGGGCCGAGACTGAAGCTTTCTTT.

The V gene is TRBV29-1, the J gene TRBJ2-7; 8 bases map to TRBD1. The germline V gene encodes CDR1 SQVTM and CDR2 ANQGSEA. The CDR3 totals 15 residues. V shed 8 bases, J shed 3 bases, and the junction held 15 bases outside the gene matches. CDR3 protein: CSTKEGTGPLYEQYF. DNA of the CDR3: TGCAGCACGAAAGAGGGGACAGGTCCCCTCTACGAGCAGTACTTC.

V usage is TRBV12-3 or TRBV12-4 and J usage is TRBJ2-3; 7 nucleotides match TRBD2. V was pared by 6 bases and J by 5 bases, with 14 bases of the junction left unmatched. This CDR3 has 16 residues. The CDR3 is CASSTGEAGPKDTQYF. The CDR3, as DNA: TGTGCCAGCAGCACCGGGGAAGCGGGACCAAAAGATACGCAGTATTTT.

The chain recombines TRBV20-1 with TRBJ1-1; 7 bases match TRBD1. Germline V gives CDR1 DFQATT, CDR2 SNEGSKA (reference sequence). The CDR3 totals 14 residues. The V segment lost 5 bases and the J segment 1 base; nucleotides outside the gene matches: 7. The CDR3 spells CSAYDRVTNTEAFF. CDR3 DNA: TGCAGTGCTTACGACAGGGTCACGAACACTGAAGCTTTCTTT.

The J gene is TRBJ1-5, the V gene TRBV12-3 or TRBV12-4; a weak D match, TRBD1 (5 bases). Trimming left V 5 bases short and J 1 base short, with 15 bases between. The CDR3 length is 16 residues. CDR3 coding DNA: TGTGCCAGCAGTCTCATCGCAGGGAGCAGCAATCAGCCCCAGCATTTT. This gives the protein CASSLIAGSSNQPQHF.

The V gene is TRBV9, the J gene TRBJ2-3; no clear D gene. V lost 2 bases to trimming and J lost 0 bases, with 7 bases between them. CDR1 SGDLS and CDR2 YYNGEE come from the germline V gene. The CDR3 length is 14 residues. CDR3 protein: CASSVRASTDTQYF. DNA of the CDR3: TGTGCCAGCAGCGTTAGGGCGAGCACAGATACGCAGTATTTT.

The V and J genes are TRBV12-3 or TRBV12-4 and TRBJ2-5, with D tentatively TRBD2 (5 bases). V was clipped by 6 bases and J by 5 bases, with 13 bases between them. The CDR3 contains 13 residues. CDR3 nucleotide sequence: TGTGCCAGCAGCCGGCGGGTCCGGGAGACCCAGTACTTC. Encoded protein: CASSRRVRETQYF.

Turning to this clonotype: An end of the junction differs from the germline gene, which may be a read error. V is TRBV7-7 and J is TRBJ2-2; no clear D gene. The CDR3 loop spans 14 amino acids. From germline, CDR1 is SSHAT and CDR2 FNYEAQ (reference sequence). The DNA for the CDR3 is TGTGCTAGCAGCTTTGACTTGAGCACCGGGGAGCTGTTTTTT. It specifies CASSFDLSTGELFF.

V usage is TRBV3-1 and J usage is TRBJ2-5; possible D gene TRBD2, 5 bases. Deletions cut 6 bases from V and 4 bases from J, with 24 bases between. The germline CDR1 and CDR2 sequences are LGHDT and YNNKEL (reference sequence). CDR3 length: 17 residues. Written as DNA, the CDR3 is TGTGCCAGCAGTCCCCGGGGTGGACGCCGGTGGGGAGAGACCCAGTACTTC. Its protein is CASSPRGGRRWGETQYF.

DNA for the CDR3: TGTGCCAGCAGCCAAGTAAGGACCGGGACTAGCGTGCCAGATACGCAGTATTTT. Encoded protein: CASSQVRTGTSVPDTQYF. This chain joins TRBV3-1 and TRBJ2-3; TRBD2 matches 10 bases. V was pared by 1 base and J by 4 bases, with 11 bases of the junction left unmatched. Germline V lookup: CDR1 LGHDT, CDR2 YNNKEL (reference sequence). This CDR3 contains 18 residues.